The text below deals with one T cell receptor (beta chain). Its antigen is as yet unknown. V gave up 7 bases and J gave up 6 bases, with 18 bases separating them. Germline-derived CDR1 and CDR2 are MRHNA and SNTAGT. CDR3 length equals 15 residues. The data originate from a study of cytomegalovirus exposure and HLA in healthy donors. Study conclusions and caveats: Only CMV serostatus was available as immune exposure information. Earlier analysis yielded a pattern in which most TCR beta V segments were productive about 90% or about 30% of the time.

Amplification used 60 Vbeta primers and 13 Jbeta primers. Method: immunoSEQ multiplex PCR; TCRdb's copy keeps in-frame clones and lacks some. This repertoire shows 90,000 to 100,000 clones, approximately 76% found once; its top ten account for roughly 20%. The sequence was collected from a woman aged 60-75 years in good health and CMV-seropositive. Sequenced input: PBMCs. The chain uses TRBV6-4 and TRBJ2-2; D perhaps matches TRBD1 (5 bases). In nucleotides, the CDR3 is TGTGCCAGCAAGAGCCAGGGAAGTGTTTCCGGGGAGCTGTTTTTT. It specifies CASKSQGSVSGELFF.